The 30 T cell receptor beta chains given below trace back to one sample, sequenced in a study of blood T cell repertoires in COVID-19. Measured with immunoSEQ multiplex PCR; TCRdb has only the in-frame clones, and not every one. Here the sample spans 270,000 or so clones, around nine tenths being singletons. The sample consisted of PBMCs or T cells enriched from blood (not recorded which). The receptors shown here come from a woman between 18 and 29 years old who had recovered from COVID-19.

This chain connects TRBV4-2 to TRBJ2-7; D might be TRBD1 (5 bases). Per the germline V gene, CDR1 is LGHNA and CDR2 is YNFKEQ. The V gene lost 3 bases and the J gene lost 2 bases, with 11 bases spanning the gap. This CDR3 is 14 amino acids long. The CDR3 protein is CASSQRGQAYEQYF. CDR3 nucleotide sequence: TGTGCCAGCAGCCAGAGAGGACAAGCCTACGAGCAGTACTTC.

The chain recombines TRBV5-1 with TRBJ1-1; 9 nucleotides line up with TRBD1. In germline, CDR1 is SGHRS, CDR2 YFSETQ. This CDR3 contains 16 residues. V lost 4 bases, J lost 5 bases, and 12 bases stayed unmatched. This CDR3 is CASSQGQGTLSTEAFF. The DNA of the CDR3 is TGCGCCAGCAGCCAGGGACAGGGTACCCTCTCTACTGAAGCTTTCTTT.

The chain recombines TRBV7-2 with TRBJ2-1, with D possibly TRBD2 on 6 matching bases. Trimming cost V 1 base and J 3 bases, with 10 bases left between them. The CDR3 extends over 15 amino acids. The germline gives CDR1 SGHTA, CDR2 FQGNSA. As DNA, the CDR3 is TGTGCCAGCAGCTTAGGGGGGGTAGGCTACAATGAGCAGTTCTTC. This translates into CASSLGGVGYNEQFF.

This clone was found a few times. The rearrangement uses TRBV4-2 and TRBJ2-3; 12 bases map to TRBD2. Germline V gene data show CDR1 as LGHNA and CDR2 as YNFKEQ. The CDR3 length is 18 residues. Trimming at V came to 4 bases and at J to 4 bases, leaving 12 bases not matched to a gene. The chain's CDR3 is CASSPKDLAGGLPDTQYF. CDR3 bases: TGTGCCAGCAGCCCCAAGGACCTAGCGGGAGGGCTACCAGATACGCAGTATTTT.

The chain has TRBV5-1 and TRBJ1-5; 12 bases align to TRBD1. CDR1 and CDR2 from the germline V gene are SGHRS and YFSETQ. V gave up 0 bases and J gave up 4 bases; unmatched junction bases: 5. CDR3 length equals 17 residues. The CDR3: CASSLAPGQGANQPQHF. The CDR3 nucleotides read TGCGCCAGCAGCTTGGCTCCGGGACAGGGGGCGAATCAGCCCCAGCATTTT.

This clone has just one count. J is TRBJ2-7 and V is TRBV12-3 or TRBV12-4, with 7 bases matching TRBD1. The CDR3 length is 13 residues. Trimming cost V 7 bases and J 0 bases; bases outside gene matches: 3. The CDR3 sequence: CASNGDSSYEQYF. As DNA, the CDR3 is TGTGCCAGCAATGGGGACAGCTCCTACGAGCAGTACTTC.

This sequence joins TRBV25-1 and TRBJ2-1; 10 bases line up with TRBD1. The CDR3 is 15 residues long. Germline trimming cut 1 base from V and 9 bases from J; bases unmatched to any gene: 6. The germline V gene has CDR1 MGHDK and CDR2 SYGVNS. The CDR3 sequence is CASSESGTGDSEQFF. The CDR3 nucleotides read TGTGCCAGCAGTGAATCGGGGACAGGGGATAGTGAGCAGTTCTTC.

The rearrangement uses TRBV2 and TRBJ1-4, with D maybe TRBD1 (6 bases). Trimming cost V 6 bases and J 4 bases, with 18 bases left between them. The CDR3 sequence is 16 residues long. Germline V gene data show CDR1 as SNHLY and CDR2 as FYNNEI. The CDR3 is CASSFSLQGFNEKLFF. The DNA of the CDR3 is TGTGCCAGCAGCTTCTCCCTACAGGGTTTTAATGAAAAACTGTTTTTT.

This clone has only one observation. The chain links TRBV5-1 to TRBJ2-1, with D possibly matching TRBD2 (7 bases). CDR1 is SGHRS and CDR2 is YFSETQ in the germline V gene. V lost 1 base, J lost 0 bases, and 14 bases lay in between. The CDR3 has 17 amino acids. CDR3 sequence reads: CASSLRGGGSSYNEQFF. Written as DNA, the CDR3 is TGCGCCAGCAGCTTGCGGGGAGGGGGGAGCTCCTACAATGAGCAGTTCTTC.

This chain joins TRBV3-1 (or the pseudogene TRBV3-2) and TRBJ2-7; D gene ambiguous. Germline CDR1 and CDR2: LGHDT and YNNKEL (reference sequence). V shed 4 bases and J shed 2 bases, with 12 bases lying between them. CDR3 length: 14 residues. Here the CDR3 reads CASSPRSLTYEQYF. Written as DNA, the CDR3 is TGTGCCAGCAGCCCTCGTTCCTTAACCTACGAGCAGTACTTC.

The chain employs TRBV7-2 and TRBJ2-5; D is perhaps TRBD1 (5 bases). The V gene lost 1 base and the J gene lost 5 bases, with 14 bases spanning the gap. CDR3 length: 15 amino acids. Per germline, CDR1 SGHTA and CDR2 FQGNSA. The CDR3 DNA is TGTGCCAGCAGCTTAGTAGGGGTCACGTCGGAGACCCAGTACTTC. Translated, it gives CASSLVGVTSETQYF.

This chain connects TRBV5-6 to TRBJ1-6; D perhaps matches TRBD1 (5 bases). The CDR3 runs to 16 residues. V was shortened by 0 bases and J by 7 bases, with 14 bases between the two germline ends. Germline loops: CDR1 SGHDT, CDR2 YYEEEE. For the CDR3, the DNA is TGTGCCAGCAGCTTGGCCTTTGGAGGGGAGAATTCACCCCTCCACTTT. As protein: CASSLAFGGENSPLHF.

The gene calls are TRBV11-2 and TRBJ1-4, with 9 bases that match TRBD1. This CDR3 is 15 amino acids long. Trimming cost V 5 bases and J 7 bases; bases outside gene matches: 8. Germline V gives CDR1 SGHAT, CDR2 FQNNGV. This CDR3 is CASSTRTGDGEKLFF. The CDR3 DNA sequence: TGTGCCAGCAGCACGAGGACAGGGGACGGTGAAAAACTGTTTTTT.

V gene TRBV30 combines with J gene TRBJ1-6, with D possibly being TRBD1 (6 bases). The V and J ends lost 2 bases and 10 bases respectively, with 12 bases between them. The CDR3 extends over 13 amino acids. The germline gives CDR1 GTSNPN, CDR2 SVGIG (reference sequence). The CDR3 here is CAWSIGTLSPLHF. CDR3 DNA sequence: TGTGCCTGGAGTATTGGGACATTGTCACCCCTCCACTTT.

CDR3 in amino acids: CASRKDRGSYNSPLHF. CDR3 sequence (DNA): TGTGCCAGCAGGAAGGACAGGGGCTCCTATAATTCACCCCTCCACTTT. The V call is TRBV2, the J call TRBJ1-6; 9 bases are a match to TRBD1. The CDR3 is made up of 16 amino acids. The V segment lost 6 bases and the J segment 0 bases; nucleotides outside the gene matches: 3. Germline V gene lookup returns CDR1 SNHLY and CDR2 FYNNEI.

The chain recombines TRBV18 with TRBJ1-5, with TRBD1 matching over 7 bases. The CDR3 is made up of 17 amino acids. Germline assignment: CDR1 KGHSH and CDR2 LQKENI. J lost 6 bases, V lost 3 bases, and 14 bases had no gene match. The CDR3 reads CASSPGTVVPFRQPQHF. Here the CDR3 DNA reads TGTGCCAGCTCACCGGGGACAGTCGTACCTTTTCGTCAGCCCCAGCATTTT.

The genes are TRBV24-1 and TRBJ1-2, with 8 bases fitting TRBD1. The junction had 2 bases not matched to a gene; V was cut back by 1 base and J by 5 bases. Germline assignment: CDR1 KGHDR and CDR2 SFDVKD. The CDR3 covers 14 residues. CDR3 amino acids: CATSDFDRGYGYTF. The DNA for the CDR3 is TGTGCCACCAGTGATTTTGACAGGGGATATGGCTACACCTTC.

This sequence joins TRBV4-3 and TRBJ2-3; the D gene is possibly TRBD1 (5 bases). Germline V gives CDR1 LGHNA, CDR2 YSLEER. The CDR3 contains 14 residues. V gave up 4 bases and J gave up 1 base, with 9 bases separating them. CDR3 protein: CASSPGHGTDTQYF. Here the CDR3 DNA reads TGCGCCAGCAGCCCCGGACACGGCACAGATACGCAGTATTTT.

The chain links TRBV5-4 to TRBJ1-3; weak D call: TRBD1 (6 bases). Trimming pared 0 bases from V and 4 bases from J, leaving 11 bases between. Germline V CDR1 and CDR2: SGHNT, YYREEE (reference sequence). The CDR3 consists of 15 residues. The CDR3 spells CASSLGTGLGNTIYF. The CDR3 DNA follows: TGTGCCAGCAGCTTGGGTACAGGGCTCGGAAACACCATATATTTT.

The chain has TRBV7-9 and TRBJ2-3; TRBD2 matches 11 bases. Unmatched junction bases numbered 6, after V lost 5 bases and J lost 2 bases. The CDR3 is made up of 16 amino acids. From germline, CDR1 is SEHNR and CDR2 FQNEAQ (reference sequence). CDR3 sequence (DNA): TGTGCCAGCAGCCTCGGACTAGCGGGCTACACAGATACGCAGTATTTT. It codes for CASSLGLAGYTDTQYF.

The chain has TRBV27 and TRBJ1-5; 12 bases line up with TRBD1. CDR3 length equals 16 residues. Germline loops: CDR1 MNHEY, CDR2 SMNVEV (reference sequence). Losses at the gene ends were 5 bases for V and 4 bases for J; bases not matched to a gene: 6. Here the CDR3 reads CASSRGTGGRNQPQHF. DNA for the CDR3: TGTGCCAGCAGTAGAGGGACAGGGGGCCGGAATCAGCCCCAGCATTTT.

CDR3: CASSLALGARHF. CDR3 sequence (DNA): TGTGCCAGCAGCTTAGCGCTTGGAGCTCGACACTTT. The gene calls are TRBV11-2 and TRBJ1-6; unclear D gene. The CDR3 totals 12 residues. Trimming shortened V by 1 base and J by 19 bases, and 14 bases separated the two germline ends. Germline V gives CDR1 SGHAT, CDR2 FQNNGV.

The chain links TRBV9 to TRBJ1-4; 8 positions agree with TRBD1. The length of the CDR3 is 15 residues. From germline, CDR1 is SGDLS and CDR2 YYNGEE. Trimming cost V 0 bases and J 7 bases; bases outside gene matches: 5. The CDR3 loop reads CASSVAGGNGEKLFF. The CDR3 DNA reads TGTGCCAGCAGCGTAGCAGGGGGCAATGGTGAAAAACTGTTTTTT.

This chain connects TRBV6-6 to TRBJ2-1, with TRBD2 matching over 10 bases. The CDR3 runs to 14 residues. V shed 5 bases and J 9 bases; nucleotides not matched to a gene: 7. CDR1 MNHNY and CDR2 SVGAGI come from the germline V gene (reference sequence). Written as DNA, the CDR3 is TGTGCCAGCAGTGAGGGACTAGCGATCGGTGAGCAGTTCTTC. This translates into CASSEGLAIGEQFF.

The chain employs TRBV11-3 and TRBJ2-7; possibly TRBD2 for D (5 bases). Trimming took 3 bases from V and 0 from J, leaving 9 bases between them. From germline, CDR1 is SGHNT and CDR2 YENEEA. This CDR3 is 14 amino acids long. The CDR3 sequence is CASSFLGDSYEQYF. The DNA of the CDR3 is TGTGCCAGCAGCTTCCTCGGGGACTCCTACGAGCAGTACTTC. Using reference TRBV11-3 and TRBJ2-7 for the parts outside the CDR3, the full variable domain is EAGVVQSPRYKIIEKKQPVAFWCNPISGHNTLYWYLQNLGQGPELLIRYENEEAVDDSQLPKDRFSAERLKGVDSTLKIQPAELGDSAVYLCASSFLGDSYEQYFGPGTRLTVT.

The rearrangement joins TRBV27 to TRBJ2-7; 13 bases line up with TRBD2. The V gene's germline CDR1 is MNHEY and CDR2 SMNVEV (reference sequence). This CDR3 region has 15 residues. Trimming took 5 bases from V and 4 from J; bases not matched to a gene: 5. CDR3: CASSNGLAGVYEQYF. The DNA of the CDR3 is TGTGCCAGCAGTAACGGACTAGCGGGAGTGTACGAGCAGTACTTC.

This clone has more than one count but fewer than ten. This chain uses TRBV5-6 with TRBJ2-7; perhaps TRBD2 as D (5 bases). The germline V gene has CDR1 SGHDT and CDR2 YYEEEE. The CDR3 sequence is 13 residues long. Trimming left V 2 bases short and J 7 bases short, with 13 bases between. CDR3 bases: TGTGCCAGCAGCTTCCGGGAATGGAATGAGCAGTACTTC. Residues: CASSFREWNEQYF.

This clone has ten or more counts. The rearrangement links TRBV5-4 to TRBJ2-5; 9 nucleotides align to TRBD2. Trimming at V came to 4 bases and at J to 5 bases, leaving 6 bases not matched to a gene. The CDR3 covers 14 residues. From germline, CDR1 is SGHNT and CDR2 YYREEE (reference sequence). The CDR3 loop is CASSLAGFEETQYF. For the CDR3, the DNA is TGTGCCAGCAGCCTAGCGGGATTTGAGGAGACCCAGTACTTC.

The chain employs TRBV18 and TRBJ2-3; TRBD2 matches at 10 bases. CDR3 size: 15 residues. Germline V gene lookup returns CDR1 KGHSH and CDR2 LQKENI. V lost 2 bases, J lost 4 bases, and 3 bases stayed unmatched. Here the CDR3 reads CASSPSLAGADTQYF. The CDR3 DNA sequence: TGTGCCAGCTCACCAAGTCTAGCGGGAGCAGATACGCAGTATTTT.

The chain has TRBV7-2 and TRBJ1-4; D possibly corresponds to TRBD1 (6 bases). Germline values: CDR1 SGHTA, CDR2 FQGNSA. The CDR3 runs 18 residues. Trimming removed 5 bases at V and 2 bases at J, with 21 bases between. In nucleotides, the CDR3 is TGTGCCAGCAGCCACGGTGGGCAGGGGCTATGGACTAATGAAAAACTGTTTTTT. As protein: CASSHGGQGLWTNEKLFF.